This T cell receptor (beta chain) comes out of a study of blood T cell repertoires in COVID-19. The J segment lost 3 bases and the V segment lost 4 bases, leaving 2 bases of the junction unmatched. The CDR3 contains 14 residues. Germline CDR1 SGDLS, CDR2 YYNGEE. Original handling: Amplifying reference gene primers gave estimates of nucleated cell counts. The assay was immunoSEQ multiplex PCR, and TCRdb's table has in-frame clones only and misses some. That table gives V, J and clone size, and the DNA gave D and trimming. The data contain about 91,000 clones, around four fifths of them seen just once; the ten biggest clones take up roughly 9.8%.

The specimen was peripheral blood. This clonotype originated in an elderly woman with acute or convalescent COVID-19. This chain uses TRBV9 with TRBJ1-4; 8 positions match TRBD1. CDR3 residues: CASSPTGANEKLFF. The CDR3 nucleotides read TGTGCCAGCAGCCCGACAGGGGCTAATGAAAAACTGTTTTTT.